The 2 T cell receptor beta chains in this list originate from one sample, sequenced in a study of blood T cells in healthy people across ages. The authors ran a second PCR of 7 to 11 cycles using a sample-barcoded 5' primer and a J-beta primer mix. MiXCR was run by TCRdb on the 5' RACE reads, yielding one entry per CDR3 protein. The sample consists of 1 million to 1.2 million distinct CDR3 sequences, roughly two fifths of them appearing once. Sequences were obtained from blood. The source of these receptors is a man aged 18 to 30 in good health.

J is TRBJ2-3 and V is TRBV12-3 or TRBV12-4; maybe TRBD1 (6 bases). The CDR3 loop spans 15 amino acids. The ends were cut back, 3 bases at V and 15 bases at J, with 25 bases in the middle. Here the CDR3 DNA reads TGTGCCAGCAGTTTTGGAACAGTGGGGGCAGATATGCAATATTTT. Translation gives CASSFGTVGADMQYF.

The rearrangement joins TRBV7-2 to TRBJ1-2; TRBD1 is a possible D gene (6 bases). Deletions cut 3 bases from V and 8 bases from J, with 10 bases between. Germline-derived CDR1 and CDR2 are SGHTA and FQGNSA. This CDR3 has 12 residues. CDR3 sequence: CASSFDGGGYTF. CDR3 nucleotides: TGTGCCAGCAGCTTCGACGGGGGCGGCTACACCTTC. Complete variable domain (other parts from reference TRBV7-2 and TRBJ1-2): GAGVSQSPSNKVTEKGKDVELRCDPISGHTALYWYRQSLGQGLEFLIYFQGNSAPDKSGLPSDRFSAERTGGSVSTLTIQRTQQEDSAVYLCASSFDGGGYTFGSGTRLTVV.